Presented here are 9 T cell receptor beta chains from one specimen sequenced in a study of blood T cell repertoires in COVID-19. Profiling relied on immunoSEQ multiplex PCR, and the TCRdb table lists in-frame clones only, not all of them. The sample holds 150,000 to 200,000 clones, about 82% seen once. What was sequenced was peripheral blood. The receptors stem from a man aged 70-80 years with active or convalescent COVID-19.

This clone was picked up a small number of times. The V gene is TRBV7-8, the J gene TRBJ2-1; possibly TRBD2 for D (6 bases). The CDR3 contains 13 residues. Germline V gives CDR1 SGHVS, CDR2 FQNEAQ. Trimming took off 2 bases at V and 8 bases at J, with 10 bases between the two ends. CDR3 protein: CASSLTGEDEQFF. The CDR3 DNA is TGTGCCAGCAGCTTAACGGGAGAGGATGAGCAGTTCTTC.

This clone was detected once. This chain connects TRBV10-1 to TRBJ2-1, with D tentatively TRBD2 (7 bases). Trimming left V 3 bases short and J 4 bases short, with 16 bases between. The CDR3 has 16 amino acids. Germline CDR1 is WNHNN and CDR2 is SYGVQD (reference sequence). The CDR3 is CASSDLGRGDYNEQFF. For the CDR3, the DNA is TGCGCCAGCAGTGACCTGGGGAGGGGGGATTACAATGAGCAGTTCTTC.

This chain links TRBV2 with TRBJ1-2; 8 bases align to TRBD1. Trimming at V came to 5 bases and at J to 6 bases, leaving 5 bases not matched to a gene. The CDR3 runs 13 residues. The germline CDR1 and CDR2 sequences are SNHLY and FYNNEI. CDR3 bases: TGTGCCAGCAGTCAGACAGGGGCGGATGGCTACACCTTC. Translation gives CASSQTGADGYTF.

V usage is TRBV10-3 and J usage is TRBJ2-5, with D possibly matching TRBD2 (6 bases). V dropped 2 bases and J dropped 5 bases, with 15 bases sitting between them. Germline loops: CDR1 ENHRY, CDR2 SYGVKD. The CDR3 loop spans 15 amino acids. CDR3 coding DNA: TGTGCCATCAGTGAGGAAGTGGGGGGAGGCGAGACCCAGTACTTC. It yields the protein CAISEEVGGGETQYF.

This clone occurred once. The DNA of the CDR3 is TGTGCCAGCAGCCCCCACAGGGGTGATGGCTACACCTTC. Amino acids: CASSPHRGDGYTF. This chain connects TRBV9 to TRBJ1-2; 7 bases are a match to TRBD1. Germline-derived CDR1 and CDR2 are SGDLS and YYNGEE. V lost 4 bases and J lost 6; bases outside the gene matches: 6. The CDR3 has 13 amino acids.

This sequence joins TRBV30 and TRBJ1-3; D gene unclear. The V gene lost 0 bases and the J gene lost 4 bases, with 7 bases spanning the gap. Looked up from germline, CDR1 is GTSNPN and CDR2 is SVGIG (reference sequence). The CDR3 loop spans 13 amino acids. CDR3 loop: CAWSVSRGNTIYF. The CDR3 nucleotides read TGTGCCTGGAGTGTAAGCAGGGGAAACACCATATATTTT.

This clone was seen a single time. The chain uses TRBV21-1 and TRBJ2-5; TRBD2 reflects the table's D call only, with no check against the DNA. TRBV21-1 is noted as a pseudogene. The CDR3 has 14 amino acids. CDR3 nucleotide sequence: TGTGCCAGCAGCAAAGTTACGGGATTAGAGACCCAGTACTTC. Protein sequence: CASSKVTGLETQYF.

The CDR3 DNA follows: TGTGCCAGCAGTTACCAGCCGGGACTAGCGGGGACCACAGATACGCAGTATTTT. It codes for CASSYQPGLAGTTDTQYF. The V gene is TRBV6-2 or TRBV6-3, the J gene TRBJ2-3; 13 positions agree with TRBD2. The J segment lost 2 bases and the V segment lost 2 bases, leaving 7 bases of the junction unmatched. This CDR3 is built from 18 residues. CDR1 is MNHEY, CDR2 SVGEGT, per germline.

The chain links TRBV7-8 to TRBJ2-4, with a possible D match to TRBD1 (5 bases). V was trimmed by 0 bases and J by 0 bases, leaving 15 bases between them. The germline V gene has CDR1 SGHVS and CDR2 FQNEAQ. The CDR3 spans 18 residues. The CDR3 DNA sequence: TGTGCCAGCAGCTTAGCGCGGTTCAGGGAACTAGCCAAAAACATTCAGTACTTC. Amino acid sequence: CASSLARFRELAKNIQYF.